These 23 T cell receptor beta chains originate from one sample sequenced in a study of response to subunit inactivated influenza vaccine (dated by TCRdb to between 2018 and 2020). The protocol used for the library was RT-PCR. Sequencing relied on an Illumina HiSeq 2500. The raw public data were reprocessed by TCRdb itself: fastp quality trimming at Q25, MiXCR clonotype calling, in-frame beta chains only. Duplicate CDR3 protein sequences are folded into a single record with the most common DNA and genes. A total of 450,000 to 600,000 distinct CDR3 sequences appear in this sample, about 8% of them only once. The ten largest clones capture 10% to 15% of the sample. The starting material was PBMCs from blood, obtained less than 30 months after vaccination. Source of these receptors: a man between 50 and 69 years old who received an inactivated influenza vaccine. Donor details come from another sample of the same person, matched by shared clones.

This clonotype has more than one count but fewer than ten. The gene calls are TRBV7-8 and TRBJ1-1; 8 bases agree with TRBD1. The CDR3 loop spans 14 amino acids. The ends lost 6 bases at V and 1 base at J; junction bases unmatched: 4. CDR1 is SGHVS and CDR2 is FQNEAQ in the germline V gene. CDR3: CASRQGTGNTEAFF. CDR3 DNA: TGTGCCAGCAGACAAGGGACAGGGAACACTGAAGCTTTCTTT.

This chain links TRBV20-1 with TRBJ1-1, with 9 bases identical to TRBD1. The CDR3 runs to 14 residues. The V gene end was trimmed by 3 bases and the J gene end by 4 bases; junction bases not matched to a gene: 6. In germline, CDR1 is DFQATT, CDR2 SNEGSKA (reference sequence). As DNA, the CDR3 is TGCAGTGCTAGCCGGACAGGGGTCGCCACTGAAGCTTTCTTT. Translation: CSASRTGVATEAFF.

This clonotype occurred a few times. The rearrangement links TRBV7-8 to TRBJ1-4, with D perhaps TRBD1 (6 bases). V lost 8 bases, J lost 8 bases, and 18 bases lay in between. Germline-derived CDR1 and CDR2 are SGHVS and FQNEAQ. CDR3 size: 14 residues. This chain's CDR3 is CASSATGRGEKLFF. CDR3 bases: TGTGCCAGCTCCGCCACAGGGAGAGGAGAAAAACTGTTTTTT. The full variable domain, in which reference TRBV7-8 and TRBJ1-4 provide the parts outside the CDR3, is GAGVSQSPRYKVAKRGQDVALRCDPISGHVSLFWYQQALGQGPEFLTYFQNEAQLDKSGLPSDRFFAERPEGSVSTLKIQRTQQEDSAVYLCASSATGRGEKLFFGSGTQLSVL.

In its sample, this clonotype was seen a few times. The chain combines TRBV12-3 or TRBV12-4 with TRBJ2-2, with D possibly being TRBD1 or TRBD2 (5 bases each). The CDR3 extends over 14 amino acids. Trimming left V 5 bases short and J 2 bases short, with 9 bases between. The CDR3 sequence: CASSLRDNTGELFF. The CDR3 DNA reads TGTGCCAGCAGTCTCAGGGACAACACCGGGGAGCTGTTTTTT.

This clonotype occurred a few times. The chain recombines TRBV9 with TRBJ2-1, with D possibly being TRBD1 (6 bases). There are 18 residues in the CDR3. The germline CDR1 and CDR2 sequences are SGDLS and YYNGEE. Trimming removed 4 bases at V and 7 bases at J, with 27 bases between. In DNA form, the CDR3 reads TGTGCCAGCAGCCTAGCAGGGGCTTCAGGCTCATTGTGGAATGAGCAGTTCTTC. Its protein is CASSLAGASGSLWNEQFF.

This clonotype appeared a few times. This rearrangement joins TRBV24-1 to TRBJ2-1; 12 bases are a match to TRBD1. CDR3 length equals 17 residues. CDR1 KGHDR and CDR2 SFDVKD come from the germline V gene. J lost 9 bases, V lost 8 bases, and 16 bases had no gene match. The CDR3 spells CATISRPRDRGLREQFF. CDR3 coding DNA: TGTGCCACCATATCCCGTCCACGGGACAGGGGGCTTCGTGAGCAGTTCTTC.

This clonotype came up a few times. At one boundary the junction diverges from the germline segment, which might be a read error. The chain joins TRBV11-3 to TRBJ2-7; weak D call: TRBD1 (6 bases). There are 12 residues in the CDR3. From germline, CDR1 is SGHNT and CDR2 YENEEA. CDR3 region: CASSLEGEEQYF. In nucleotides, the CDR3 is TGTGCCAGCAGTTTAGAGGGGGAAGAGCAGTACTTC.

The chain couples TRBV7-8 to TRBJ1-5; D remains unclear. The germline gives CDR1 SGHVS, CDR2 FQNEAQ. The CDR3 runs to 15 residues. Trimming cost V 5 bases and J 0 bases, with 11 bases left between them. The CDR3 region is CASSTTGHSNQPQHF. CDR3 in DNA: TGTGCCAGCAGCACGACTGGGCATAGCAATCAGCCCCAGCATTTT.

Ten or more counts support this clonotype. In DNA, the CDR3 is TGTGCCAGCAGTTCGAGGGGCGATGAGCAGTTCTTC. Encoded protein: CASSSRGDEQFF. The rearrangement uses TRBV11-1 and TRBJ2-1; the D call may be TRBD1 or TRBD2 (5 bases each). V was shortened by 6 bases and J by 8 bases, with 11 bases between the two germline ends. The germline V gene has CDR1 SGHAT and CDR2 FQDESV (reference sequence). There are 12 residues in the CDR3.

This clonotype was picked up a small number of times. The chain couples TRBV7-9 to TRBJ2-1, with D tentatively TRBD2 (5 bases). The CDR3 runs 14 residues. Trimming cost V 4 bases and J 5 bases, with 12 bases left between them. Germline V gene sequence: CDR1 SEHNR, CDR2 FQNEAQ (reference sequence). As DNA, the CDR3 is TGTGCCAGCAGCTCTCCCTCGCGGGACAATGAGCAGTTCTTC. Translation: CASSSPSRDNEQFF.

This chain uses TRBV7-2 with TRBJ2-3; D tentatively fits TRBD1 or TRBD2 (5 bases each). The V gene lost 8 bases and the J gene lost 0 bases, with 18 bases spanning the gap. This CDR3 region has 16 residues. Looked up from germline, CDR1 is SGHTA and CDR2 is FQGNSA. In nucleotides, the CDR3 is TGTGCCAGCCAAAAACAAGGGACCTCTAGCACAGATACGCAGTATTTT. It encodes CASQKQGTSSTDTQYF.

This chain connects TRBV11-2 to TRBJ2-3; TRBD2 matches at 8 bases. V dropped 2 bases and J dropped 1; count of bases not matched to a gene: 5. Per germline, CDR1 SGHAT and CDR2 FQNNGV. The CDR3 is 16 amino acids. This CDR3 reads CASSLNPAGGTDTQYF. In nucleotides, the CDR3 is TGTGCCAGCAGCTTAAATCCAGCGGGGGGCACAGATACGCAGTATTTT.

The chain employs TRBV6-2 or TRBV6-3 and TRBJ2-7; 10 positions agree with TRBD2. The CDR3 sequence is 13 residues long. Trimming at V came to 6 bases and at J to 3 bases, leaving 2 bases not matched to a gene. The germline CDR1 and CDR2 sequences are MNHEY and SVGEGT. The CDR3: CASRLAGLYEQYF. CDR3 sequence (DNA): TGTGCCAGCAGACTAGCGGGACTCTACGAGCAGTACTTC.

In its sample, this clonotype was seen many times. The CDR3 loop is CASSFSRGTEAFF. CDR3 DNA: TGTGCCAGCAGTTTTTCCCGGGGCACTGAAGCTTTCTTT. V usage is TRBV12-3 or TRBV12-4 and J usage is TRBJ1-1; unclear D gene. The V end lost 3 bases, the J end lost 4 bases, and 9 bases lay between the germline ends. This CDR3 region has 13 residues.

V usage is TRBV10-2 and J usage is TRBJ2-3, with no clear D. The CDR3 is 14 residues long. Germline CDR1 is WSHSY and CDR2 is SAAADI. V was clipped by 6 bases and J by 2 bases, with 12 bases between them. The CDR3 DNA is TGCGCCAGCAGGGTCAGAACCTTCACAGATACGCAGTATTTT. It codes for CASRVRTFTDTQYF.

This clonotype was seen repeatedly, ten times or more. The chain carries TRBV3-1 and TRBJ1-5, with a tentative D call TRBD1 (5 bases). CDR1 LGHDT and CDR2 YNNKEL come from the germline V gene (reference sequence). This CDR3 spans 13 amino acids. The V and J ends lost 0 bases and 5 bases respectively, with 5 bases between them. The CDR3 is CASSQDRDQPQHF. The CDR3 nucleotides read TGTGCCAGCAGCCAAGACAGGGATCAGCCCCAGCATTTT.

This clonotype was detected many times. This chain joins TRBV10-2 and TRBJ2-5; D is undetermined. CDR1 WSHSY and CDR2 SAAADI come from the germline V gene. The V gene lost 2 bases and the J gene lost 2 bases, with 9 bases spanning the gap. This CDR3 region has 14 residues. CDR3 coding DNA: TGCGCCAGCAGTGAGGAAGGAAAACAAGAGACCCAGTACTTC. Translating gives CASSEEGKQETQYF.

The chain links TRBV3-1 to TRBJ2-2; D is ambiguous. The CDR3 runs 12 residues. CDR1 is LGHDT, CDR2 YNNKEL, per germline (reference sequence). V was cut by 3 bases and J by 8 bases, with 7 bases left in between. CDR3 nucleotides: TGTGCCAGCAGCCATGGGTCTGGGGAGCTGTTTTTT. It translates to CASSHGSGELFF.

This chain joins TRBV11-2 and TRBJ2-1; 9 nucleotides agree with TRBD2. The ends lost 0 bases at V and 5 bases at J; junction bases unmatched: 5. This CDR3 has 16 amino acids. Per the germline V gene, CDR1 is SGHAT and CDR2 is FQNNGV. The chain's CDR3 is CASSLDSSGAHNEQFF. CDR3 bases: TGTGCCAGCAGCTTAGATTCTAGCGGGGCCCACAATGAGCAGTTCTTC.

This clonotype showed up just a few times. CDR3 protein: CASSSYYREPQHF. CDR3 coding DNA: TGTGCCAGCAGTTCGTATTACAGGGAGCCCCAGCATTTT. The V and J genes are TRBV6-6 and TRBJ1-5, with a weak D call TRBD1 (6 bases). The CDR3 has 13 residues. Germline assignment: CDR1 MNHNY and CDR2 SVGAGI (reference sequence). Trimming stripped 4 bases from V and 8 bases from J, with 12 bases between.

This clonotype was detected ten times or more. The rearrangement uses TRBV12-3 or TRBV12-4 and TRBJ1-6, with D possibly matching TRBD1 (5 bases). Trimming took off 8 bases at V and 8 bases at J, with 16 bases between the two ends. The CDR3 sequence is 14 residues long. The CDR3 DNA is TGTGCCAGCTCCCCGGGGCAGGGATATTCACCCCTCCACTTT. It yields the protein CASSPGQGYSPLHF.

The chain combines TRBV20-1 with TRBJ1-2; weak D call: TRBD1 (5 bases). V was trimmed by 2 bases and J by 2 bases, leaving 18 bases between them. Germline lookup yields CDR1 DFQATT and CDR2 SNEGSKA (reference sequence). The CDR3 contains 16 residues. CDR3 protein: CSARTRNRILNYGYTF. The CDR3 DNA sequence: TGCAGTGCTAGAACTCGGAACAGGATCCTGAACTATGGCTACACCTTC.

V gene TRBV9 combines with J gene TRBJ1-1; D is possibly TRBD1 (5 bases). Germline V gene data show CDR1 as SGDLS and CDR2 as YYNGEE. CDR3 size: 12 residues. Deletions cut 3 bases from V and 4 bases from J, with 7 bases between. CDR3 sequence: CASSATATEAFF. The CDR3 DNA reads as TGTGCCAGCAGCGCGACAGCCACTGAAGCTTTCTTT.